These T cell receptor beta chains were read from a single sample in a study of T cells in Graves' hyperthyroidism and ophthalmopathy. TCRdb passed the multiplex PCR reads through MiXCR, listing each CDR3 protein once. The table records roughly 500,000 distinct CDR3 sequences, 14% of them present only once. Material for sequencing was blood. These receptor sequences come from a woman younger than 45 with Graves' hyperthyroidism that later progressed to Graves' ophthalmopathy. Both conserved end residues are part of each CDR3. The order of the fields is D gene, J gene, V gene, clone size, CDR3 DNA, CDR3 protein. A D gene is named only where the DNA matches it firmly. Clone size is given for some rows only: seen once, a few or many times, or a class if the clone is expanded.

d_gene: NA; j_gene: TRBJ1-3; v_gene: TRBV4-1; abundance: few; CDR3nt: TGCGCCAGCAGCCAGGTTTGGGAGCCGTCAGCGGGAAACACCATATATTTT; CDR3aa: CASSQVWEPSAGNTIYF
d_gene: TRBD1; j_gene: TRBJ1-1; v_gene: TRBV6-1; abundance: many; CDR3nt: TGTGCCAGCAGGCGCACCGGGACAGAGATGAACACTGAAGCTTTCTTT; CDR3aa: CASRRTGTEMNTEAFF
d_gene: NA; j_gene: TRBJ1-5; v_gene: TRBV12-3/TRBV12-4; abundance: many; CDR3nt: TGTGCCAGCAGTTCGGGGGACGGTCATCAGCCCCAGCATTTT; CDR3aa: CASSSGDGHQPQHF
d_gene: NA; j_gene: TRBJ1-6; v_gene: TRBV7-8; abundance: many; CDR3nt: TGTGCCAGCAGCTTATCGGGACGGTATAATTCACCCCTCCACTTT; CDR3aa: CASSLSGRYNSPLHF
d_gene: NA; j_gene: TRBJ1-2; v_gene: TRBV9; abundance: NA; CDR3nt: TGTGCCAGCAGCGAGGTCCGGGGCAGGGAGGATGGCTACACCTTC; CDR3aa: CASSEVRGREDGYTF
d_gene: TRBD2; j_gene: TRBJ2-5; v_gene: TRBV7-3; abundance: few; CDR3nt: TGTGCCAGCAGCCACCATGGGGGACTAGCGGGGTTATTAGAGACCCAGTACTTC; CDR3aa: CASSHHGGLAGLLETQYF
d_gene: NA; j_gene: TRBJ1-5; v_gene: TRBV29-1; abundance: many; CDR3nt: TGCAGCGCCTCATCTGGGCCGTCAAAACAGCCCCAGCATTTT; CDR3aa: CSASSGPSKQPQHF
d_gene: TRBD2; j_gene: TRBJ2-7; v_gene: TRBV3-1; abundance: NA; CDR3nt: TGTGCCAGCAGTCGAGCGGGAGCAGGCTACGAGCAGTACTTC; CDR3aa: CASSRAGAGYEQYF
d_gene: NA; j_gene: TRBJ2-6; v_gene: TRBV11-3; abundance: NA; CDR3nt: TGTGCCAGCAGCTTACCCATGGGCGCCGGGGCCAACGTCCTGACTTTC; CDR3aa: CASSLPMGAGANVLTF
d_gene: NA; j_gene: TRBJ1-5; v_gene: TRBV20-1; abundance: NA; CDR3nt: TGCAGTGCCCCACATCCTGCAGGGAATCAGCCCCAGCATTTT; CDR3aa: CSAPHPAGNQPQHF
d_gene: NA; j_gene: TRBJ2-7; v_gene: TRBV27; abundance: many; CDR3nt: TGTGCCAGCAGCCCCGACCTCGGAGAGCAATACTTC; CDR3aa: CASSPDLGEQYF
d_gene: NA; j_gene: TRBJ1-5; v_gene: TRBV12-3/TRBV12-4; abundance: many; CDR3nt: TGTGCCAGCAGGAAAGATGGCCCAAGCAATCAGCCCCAGCATTTT; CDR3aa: CASRKDGPSNQPQHF
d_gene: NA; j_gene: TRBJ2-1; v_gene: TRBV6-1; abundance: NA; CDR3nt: TGTGCCAGCAGCACCCCGGGCGTCGGCTCCTACAATGAGCAGTTCTTC; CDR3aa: CASSTPGVGSYNEQFF
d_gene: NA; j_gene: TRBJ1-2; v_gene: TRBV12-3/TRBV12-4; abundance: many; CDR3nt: TGTGCCAGCAGTTTCCGAGAATATATCTATGGCTACACCTTC; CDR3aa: CASSFREYIYGYTF
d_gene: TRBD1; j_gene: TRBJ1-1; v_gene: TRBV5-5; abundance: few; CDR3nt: TGTGCCAGCAGCCTGGTGCCGGACAGGCCGAACACTGAAGCTTTCTTT; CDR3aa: CASSLVPDRPNTEAFF
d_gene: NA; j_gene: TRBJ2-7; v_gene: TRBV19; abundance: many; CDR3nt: TGTGCCACCTCTATTTCCTACGAGCAGTACTTC; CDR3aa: CATSISYEQYF
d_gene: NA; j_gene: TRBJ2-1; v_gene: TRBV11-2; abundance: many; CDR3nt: TGTGCCAGCAGAAGCAGGGAAGCCAATGAGCAGTTCTTC; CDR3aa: CASRSREANEQFF
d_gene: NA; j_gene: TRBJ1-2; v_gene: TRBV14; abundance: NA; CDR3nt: TGTGCCAGCAGCCCCATTGTTGCAGGCCATGGCTACACCTTC; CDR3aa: CASSPIVAGHGYTF
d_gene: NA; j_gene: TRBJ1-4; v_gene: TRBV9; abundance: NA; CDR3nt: TGTGCCAGCAGCGTAGGGGTGGCAGGGACTAATGAAAAACTGTTTTTT; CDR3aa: CASSVGVAGTNEKLFF
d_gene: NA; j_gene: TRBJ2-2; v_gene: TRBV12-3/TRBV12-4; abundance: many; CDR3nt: TGTGCCAGCAGTTCTAGACCGACCGGGGAGCTGTTTTTT; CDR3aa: CASSSRPTGELFF
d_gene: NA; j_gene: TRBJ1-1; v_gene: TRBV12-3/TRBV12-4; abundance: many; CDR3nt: TGTGCCAGCACTTTTAGCGGGGATGGCACTGAAGCTTTCTTT; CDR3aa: CASTFSGDGTEAFF
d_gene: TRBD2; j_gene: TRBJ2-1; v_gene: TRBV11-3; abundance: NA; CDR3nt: TGTGCCAGCAGTTTAAGAGCGGGAGGCAGTCCTGAGCAGTTCTTC; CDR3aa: CASSLRAGGSPEQFF
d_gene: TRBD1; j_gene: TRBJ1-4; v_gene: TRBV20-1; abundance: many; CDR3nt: TGCAGTGCCCGAGACAGGGGAACTGAAAAACTGTTTTTT; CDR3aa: CSARDRGTEKLFF
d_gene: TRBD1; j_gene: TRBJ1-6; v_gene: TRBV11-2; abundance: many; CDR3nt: TGTGCCAGCAGAAAATACGACAGGGAGGATTCACCCCTCCACTTT; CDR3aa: CASRKYDREDSPLHF
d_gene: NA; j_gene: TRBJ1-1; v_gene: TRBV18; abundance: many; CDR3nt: TGTGCCAGCTCACCGCTTAATGGAGGTGGACGAACTGAAGCTTTCTTT; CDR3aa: CASSPLNGGGRTEAFF
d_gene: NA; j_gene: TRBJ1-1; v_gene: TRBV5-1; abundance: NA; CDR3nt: TGCGCCAGCAGCTTAGCGGGGGCAAGGATTGAAGCTTTCTTT; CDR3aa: CASSLAGARIEAFF
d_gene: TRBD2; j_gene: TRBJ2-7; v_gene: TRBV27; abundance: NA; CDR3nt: TGTGCCAGCAGTTTAAGACTAGCGGTTCCCGCCTACGAGCAGTACTTC; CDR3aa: CASSLRLAVPAYEQYF
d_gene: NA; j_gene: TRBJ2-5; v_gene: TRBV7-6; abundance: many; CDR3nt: TGTGCCAGCAGCTTAGCGGGTCAGACCCAGTACTTC; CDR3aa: CASSLAGQTQYF